This note documents a single TCR beta chain sequence. This receptor's antigen is unknown. Qualities for individual bases were not recorded, and no much larger clone is one base off. This sample was included in a study of T cell clonotyping in hematopoietic cell transplantation (dated by TCRdb to about 2021). For context, the study as a whole: Recipient samples taken before transplant were obtained following cytoreduction. The study collected roughly 150 blood samples from some 35 consecutive transplant recipients and their related donors. Patient recruitment ran from 2015 to January 2017, and follow-up continued until late 2020 or death.

V is cut back by 6 bases and J by 4 bases, with 3 bases in the junction unmatched. CDR3 length: 12 amino acids, cysteine to phenylalanine. Only CDR3 DNA is held: 36 bases, read in frame from base 1. The germline V gene (reference sequence) sets CDR1 to MNHEY and CDR2 to SMNVEV. The immunoSEQ assay, a bias-controlled multiplex PCR with V- and J-specific primers, was used to amplify TCR beta CDR3 regions from genomic DNA. A second PCR step added a proprietary barcode and Illumina adapter sequences to the CDR3 amplicons. An Illumina MiSeq instrument was used for sequencing of the CDR3 libraries. Under the source paper's analysis protocol: immunoSEQ Analyzer 3.0 was used for export and quality control, with R Bioconductor and Immunarch used for downstream analyses. Only productive rearrangements in the normalized downsampled data set went into calculating the repertoire metrics. Clonotypes larger than 5 templates in the normalized cohort were defined as pathologically expanded. Repertoire diversity was measured with the Inverse Simpson Index. To capture all clonotypes, CMV-specificity analyses were performed on the non-normalized data set. Sourced from immuneACCESS, this table was stored by TCRdb with only in-frame sequences that have V and J called. A share of the clones is absent; for the studies checked, an unresolved V gene accounts for under half, and the remainder has no known explanation. V, J and clone size are those of that table, while D and trimming were read from the DNA. The sample data list around 45,000 clones, and 80% to 85% of these were observed just once. Over 4.5% of the sample goes to the ten largest clones.

Read against the paper, the sample's time point label means: recipient sample about 28 days before transplant, after cytoreduction. Recipient blood was collected about 28 days before transplant and at days 30, 100 and 180 after transplant. Nuclei Lysis Solution was used to extract genomic DNA from fresh or cryopreserved unfractionated peripheral blood mononuclear cells. Study-level results and caveats: Just a small fraction of recipient repertoires overlapped with donor repertoires, and more than 97% appeared de novo at the given depth. After transplant, TCR diversity in recipients dropped, and pathologically expanded clonotypes increased progressively from day 30 to day 180. The sample size was limited and the cells went unsorted, which meant the CD4 and CD8 repertoire contributions could not be told apart. Donor and pretransplant recipient Inverse Simpson Index values predicted broader posttransplant TCR repertoire diversity.

The V and J genes are TRBV27 and TRBJ2-7; TRBD1 matches 7 bases in the middle. The receptor was derived from a man between 60 and 75 years old with myelodysplastic syndrome. Some clones in this sample may be carry-over from other donors' samples. Here the sequenced sample was peripheral blood mononuclear cells, taken before stem cell transplant. CDR3 sequence: CASSTTGYEQYF. The sequenced DNA: TGTGCCAGCAGCACGACAGGGTACGAGCAGTACTTC.